The 4 T cell receptor beta chains presented below share a single source sample, sequenced in a study of blood T cell repertoires in COVID-19. Clones were sequenced by immunoSEQ multiplex PCR, and TCRdb holds only the in-frame ones, with some missing. The sample shows roughly 140,000 clones, over 75% of them seen only once. Sequences were obtained from peripheral blood. The receptor set was obtained from a woman between 45 and 65 years old with acute or convalescent COVID-19.

The table lists this clone with a few counts. The CDR3 here is CASSLVGSTYEQYF. The CDR3 region has the DNA TGTGCCAGCAGCTTGGTGGGCAGTACCTACGAGCAGTACTTC. This rearrangement joins TRBV5-4 to TRBJ2-7; D is unclear. This CDR3 is 14 amino acids long. Germline V gene sequence: CDR1 SGHNT, CDR2 YYREEE (reference sequence). V lost 0 bases and J 2 bases, leaving 9 bases between the germline ends.

V is TRBV6-1 and J is TRBJ2-5; D not certain. CDR1 and CDR2 from the germline V gene are MNHNS and SASEGT. V was cut by 3 bases and J by 5 bases, with 22 bases left in between. This CDR3 spans 17 amino acids. This CDR3 reads CASSDRGARLARETQYF. CDR3 nucleotides: TGTGCCAGCAGTGATAGAGGCGCTCGGTTGGCAAGGGAGACCCAGTACTTC.

The chain recombines TRBV29-1 with TRBJ2-1; 9 bases align to TRBD2. The CDR3 is 15 amino acids. Germline CDR1 reads SQVTM; CDR2 reads ANQGSEA. After removal of 6 bases from V and 7 bases from J, the junction contained 13 bases not matched to a gene. CDR3 protein: CSVRTLAGTGNEQFF. CDR3 coding DNA: TGCAGCGTCCGGACACTAGCGGGTACGGGAAATGAGCAGTTCTTC.

This chain links TRBV7-9 with TRBJ2-3, with no clear D. The V end was cut by 3 bases, the J end by 3 bases, with 13 bases between. This CDR3 spans 15 amino acids. Germline CDR1 is SEHNR and CDR2 is FQNEAQ (reference sequence). The DNA for the CDR3 is TGTGCCAGCAGCTTGAGTCTCGCTCCGACAGATACGCAGTATTTT. Encoded protein: CASSLSLAPTDTQYF.